The text below deals with one T cell receptor beta chain. Its antigen remains undetermined. No base quality values were provided; no much bigger clone lies one nucleotide off. These data are taken from a study of CD8 T cells in Susac syndrome (dated by TCRdb to between 2017 and 2020). With respect to the entire study: The study used repertoire sequencing to test whether antigen drove CD8+ T cell activation and differentiation in Susac syndrome.

High-throughput TCR beta sequencing profiled peripheral blood CD8+ and CD4+ T cells from healthy donors, Susac syndrome patients and multiple sclerosis patients. The multiple sclerosis controls were treatment-naive patients whose relapsing-remitting disease, either stable or active, fulfilled the revised McDonald criteria. Bulk CD8+ and CD4+ T cells were purified by magnetic negative isolation, whereas CD8+ TEMRA cells were enriched by FACS. Blood was collected in EDTA tubes and processed within 24 hours, with PBMCs isolated through density gradient centrifugation. PBMCs intended for TCR sequencing were cryopreserved in liquid nitrogen and thawed later in a water bath at 37 degrees C. A purity of at least 90% was achieved for sorted or isolated CD4+, CD8+ and CD8+ TEMRA cells. From the cysteine through the phenylalanine, the CDR3 covers 12 amino acids. Only the CDR3 DNA stays, 36 bases, in frame from base 1. The V and J ends are trimmed by 3 bases and 10 bases, leaving 12 bases between them. The germline V gene (reference sequence) supplies CDR1 SEHNR and CDR2 FQNEAQ.

RNA was extracted using the RNeasy kit, and about 0.45 to 1 ug of the RNA was reverse transcribed with random hexamers. The immunoSEQ multiplex PCR assay, which covers 54 Vbeta and 13 Jbeta segments, was used to amplify TCR beta CDR3 regions. Bias from PCR amplification was corrected by using a synthetic template baseline for primer optimization and for computational correction. The study's own analysis went as follows. Reads were annotated to V, D and J genes according to IMGT and were analyzed with immunoSEQ Analyzer, with only productive sequences retained. To calculate clonality, Shannon entropy was normalized by log2 of the number of productive unique sequences and then subtracted from one. For each patient and control, public and private clones were evaluated among the 100 most prevalent clones. Clones were defined as Susac-specific when absent from the healthy and MS cohorts, from over a thousand published viral clones and from other ImmuneACCESS disease sequences. TCRdb reprocessed the public reads (quality trimming at Q25 with fastp, clone calling with MiXCR) and kept in-frame beta chains. For every CDR3 protein sequence, its rows merge into one entry that carries the most common genes and DNA. Here the V and J calls rest on TCRdb's processing, not on the authors' analysis. A total of about 160,000 distinct CDR3 sequences appear in this sample, approximately 94% of them only once. The ten biggest clones cover about 0.094% of the sample.

Here is what the overall study found, with its caveats: The number of individuals in the TCR sequencing and HLA analysis was recognized as being relatively small.

This clonotype originated in a human donor with multiple sclerosis. Sequenced material: CD4+ T cells from PBMCs. The sequence is built from TRBV7-9 and TRBJ1-1, with TRBD1 tentatively as D gene (5 bases match). The nucleotide sequence is TGTGCCAGCAGCTTTTTAATTGGGGGAGCTTTCTTT. This yields the protein CASSFLIGGAFF.